These 24 T cell receptor beta chains originate from one sample sequenced in a study of blood T cell repertoires in COVID-19. The protocol was immunoSEQ multiplex PCR, while the TCRdb copy is restricted to in-frame clones and leaves out a portion. This sample has 400,000 to 450,000 clones, with roughly 90% found just once. The source material was peripheral blood. The source is a woman under 40 with active or convalescent COVID-19.

The chain recombines TRBV19 with TRBJ1-2; possible D gene TRBD1, 6 bases. The CDR3 is made up of 16 amino acids. V lost 3 bases and J 4 bases, leaving 18 bases between the germline ends. Germline V gives CDR1 LNHDA, CDR2 SQIVND (reference sequence). This CDR3 reads CASSMVGQGLLYGYTF. The CDR3 nucleotides are TGTGCCAGTAGTATGGTGGGGCAGGGGCTCCTCTATGGCTACACCTTC.

The gene calls are TRBV5-1 and TRBJ2-5; the match to TRBD1 covers 8 bases. The CDR3 length is 14 residues. The V segment lost 4 bases and the J segment 1 base; nucleotides outside the gene matches: 3. Germline lookup yields CDR1 SGHRS and CDR2 YFSETQ. The CDR3, as DNA: TGCGCCAGCAGCCCGGGACAGGCCCAAGAGACCCAGTACTTC. As protein: CASSPGQAQETQYF. The whole variable domain, remainder taken from reference TRBV5-1 and TRBJ2-5, is KAGVTQTPRYLIKTRGQQVTLSCSPISGHRSVSWYQQTPGQGLQFLFEYFSETQRNKGNFPGRFSGRQFSNSRSEMNVSTLELGDSALYLCASSPGQAQETQYFGPGTRLLVL.

The rearrangement joins TRBV5-1 to TRBJ1-4; 9 nucleotides line up with TRBD1. CDR1 is SGHRS and CDR2 is YFSETQ in the germline V gene. The CDR3 has 15 residues. The V gene end was trimmed by 1 base and the J gene end by 5 bases; junction bases not matched to a gene: 3. DNA for the CDR3: TGCGCCAGCAGCTTGCGAGGGACAGGGAATGAAAAACTGTTTTTT. It yields the protein CASSLRGTGNEKLFF.

The rearrangement joins TRBV6-1 to TRBJ2-1; 13 bases match TRBD2. Germline V gene sequence: CDR1 MNHNS, CDR2 SASEGT. J was trimmed by 4 bases and V by 3 bases; bases with no gene match: 3. There are 16 residues in the CDR3. The CDR3 sequence: CASSDPGLAGYNEQFF. In DNA, the CDR3 is TGTGCCAGCAGTGACCCGGGACTAGCGGGGTACAATGAGCAGTTCTTC.

The CDR3 bases are TGCGCCAGCAGCCAAGATCCCAGTAACAGTTGGGGCTACACCTTC. Translation: CASSQDPSNSWGYTF. The rearrangement joins TRBV4-1 to TRBJ1-2, with D unclear. The V end lost 0 bases, the J end lost 8 bases, and 16 bases lay between the germline ends. The CDR3 sequence is 15 residues long. CDR1 is MGHRA and CDR2 is YSYEKL in the germline V gene.

The chain is built from TRBV19 and TRBJ2-3; D is possibly TRBD2 (5 bases). V dropped 7 bases and J dropped 4 bases, with 15 bases sitting between them. This CDR3 region has 14 residues. Germline CDR1 and CDR2: LNHDA and SQIVND (reference sequence). CDR3 nucleotide sequence: TGTGCCAGTAACGGCCGGGGAGACCCAGATACGCAGTATTTT. Residues: CASNGRGDPDTQYF.

Only one count was recorded for this clone. The rearrangement links TRBV5-4 to TRBJ1-6; weak D call: TRBD1 (6 bases). This CDR3 is built from 14 residues. V lost 0 bases and J lost 10, with 11 bases in between. Germline V gene sequence: CDR1 SGHNT, CDR2 YYREEE (reference sequence). In nucleotides, the CDR3 is TGTGCCAGCAGCTTGGAACAGGGTAGCTCACCCCTCCACTTT. This encodes CASSLEQGSSPLHF.

The V call is TRBV4-1, the J call TRBJ2-1; TRBD2 matches 14 bases. Germline lookup yields CDR1 MGHRA and CDR2 YSYEKL. The CDR3 loop spans 17 amino acids. Germline trimming cut 0 bases from V and 7 bases from J; bases unmatched to any gene: 5. The CDR3 DNA is TGCGCCAGCAGCCAAGATTGGACTAGCGGGAGGTCGAATGAGCAGTTCTTC. It specifies CASSQDWTSGRSNEQFF.

This rearrangement joins TRBV13 to TRBJ1-2, with TRBD1 matching over 9 bases. CDR1 is PRHDT, CDR2 FYEKMQ, per germline (reference sequence). Trimming cost V 5 bases and J 4 bases; bases outside gene matches: 14. The CDR3 consists of 17 residues. CDR3 sequence reads: CASSPGQGFRGGYGYTF. The DNA for the CDR3 is TGTGCCAGCAGCCCAGGACAGGGGTTCCGCGGAGGCTATGGCTACACCTTC.

The chain combines TRBV5-1 with TRBJ2-5; 9 nucleotides line up with TRBD1. CDR1 and CDR2 (germline): SGHRS, YFSETQ. The CDR3 consists of 15 residues. J was trimmed by 5 bases and V by 3 bases; bases with no gene match: 8. CDR3 sequence: CASSSWTGATETQYF. The CDR3 coding sequence is TGCGCCAGCAGCTCCTGGACAGGGGCAACTGAGACCCAGTACTTC.

This clone appeared a few times. Other nucleotide sequences from this sample produce the same CDR3. This chain uses TRBV5-4 with TRBJ2-7; D is uncertain. This CDR3 spans 12 amino acids. Germline V lookup: CDR1 SGHNT, CDR2 YYREEE (reference sequence). Trimming removed 0 bases from V and 4 bases from J, with 5 bases in between. CDR3 protein: CASSLDRYEQYF. CDR3 coding DNA: TGTGCCAGCAGCTTGGACAGATACGAGCAGTACTTC.

This chain links TRBV5-8 with TRBJ1-2, with 8 bases fitting TRBD1. Germline V gene lookup returns CDR1 SGHTS and CDR2 YDEGEE. The CDR3 length is 16 residues. The ends lost 2 bases at V and 2 bases at J; junction bases unmatched: 8. CDR3 sequence reads: CASSFSPGQANYGYTF. DNA for the CDR3: TGTGCCAGCAGCTTTTCGCCGGGACAGGCCAACTATGGCTACACCTTC.

The chain carries TRBV7-2 and TRBJ1-1; no clear D. Germline V gene lookup returns CDR1 SGHTA and CDR2 FQGNSA. CDR3 length equals 15 residues. Trimming removed 0 bases at V and 7 bases at J, with 15 bases between. In DNA, the CDR3 is TGTGCCAGCAGCTTAGCGTTGGTCAGTATAATTGAAGCTTTCTTT. This sequence encodes CASSLALVSIIEAFF.

The chain links TRBV11-2 to TRBJ1-3; 10 bases are shared with TRBD1. The CDR3 has 16 amino acids. Trimming removed 5 bases from V and 2 bases from J; junction bases left unmatched: 6. Per the germline V gene, CDR1 is SGHAT and CDR2 is FQNNGV. CDR3 sequence reads: CASSPPGTGAGNTIYF. The CDR3 bases are TGTGCCAGCAGCCCACCCGGGACAGGGGCTGGAAACACCATATATTTT.

J is TRBJ2-7 and V is TRBV7-9; maybe TRBD2 (5 bases). The V gene's germline CDR1 is SEHNR and CDR2 FQNEAQ (reference sequence). The CDR3 is made up of 14 amino acids. V shed 6 bases and J shed 6 bases, with 18 bases lying between them. CDR3 in amino acids: CASSLAQPGLEQYF. CDR3 sequence (DNA): TGTGCCAGCAGTCTAGCCCAACCAGGCCTCGAGCAGTACTTC.

Concerning this clone: Other nucleotide sequences from this sample produce the same CDR3. This sequence joins TRBV11-2 and TRBJ2-7; 8 bases fit TRBD1. CDR3 length: 14 amino acids. Losses at the gene ends were 1 base for V and 3 bases for J; bases not matched to a gene: 2. CDR1 SGHAT and CDR2 FQNNGV come from the germline V gene. The DNA for the CDR3 is TGTGCCAGCAGCTTAGGGGACAGGATCTACGAGCAGTACTTC. The encoded protein is CASSLGDRIYEQYF.

The chain uses TRBV15 and TRBJ2-5; D remains unclear. V lost 7 bases, J lost 5 bases, and 20 bases lay in between. Germline V gene data show CDR1 as LNHNV and CDR2 as YYDKDF (reference sequence). CDR3 length: 15 residues. CDR3 region: CATTQVQPGLETQYF. CDR3 coding DNA: TGTGCCACCACCCAAGTACAACCGGGTTTGGAGACCCAGTACTTC.

This chain joins TRBV5-1 and TRBJ2-1; possibly TRBD1 for D (6 bases). V was clipped by 4 bases and J by 8 bases, with 16 bases between them. From germline, CDR1 is SGHRS and CDR2 YFSETQ. This CDR3 region has 14 residues. The CDR3 DNA sequence: TGCGCCAGCAGCCCAGCTTACAGGGTAGATGAGCAGTTCTTC. Amino acid sequence: CASSPAYRVDEQFF.

The chain carries TRBV11-1 and TRBJ2-1, with D unresolved. The CDR3 spans 13 residues. Looked up from germline, CDR1 is SGHAT and CDR2 is FQDESV (reference sequence). V was pared by 0 bases and J by 8 bases, with 8 bases between. CDR3 residues: CASSLAPSDEQFF. The CDR3 bases are TGTGCCAGCAGCTTAGCCCCCTCGGATGAGCAGTTCTTC. Full variable domain (rest looked up from reference TRBV11-1 and TRBJ2-1): EAEVAQSPRYKITEKSQAVAFWCDPISGHATLYWYRQILGQGPELLVQFQDESVVDDSQLPKDRFSAERLKGVDSTLKIQPAELGDSAMYLCASSLAPSDEQFFGPGTRLTVL.

The rearrangement joins TRBV11-2 to TRBJ2-2, with D maybe TRBD2 (5 bases). Germline V gene sequence: CDR1 SGHAT, CDR2 FQNNGV. This CDR3 comprises 12 residues. V gave up 6 bases and J gave up 8 bases, with 10 bases separating them. DNA for the CDR3: TGTGCCAGCAGGGTAGCGAAGGGGGAGCTGTTTTTT. Protein product: CASRVAKGELFF.

The J gene is TRBJ1-2, the V gene TRBV5-6, with 9 positions matching TRBD1. Losses at the gene ends were 4 bases for V and 4 bases for J; bases not matched to a gene: 8. Germline assignment: CDR1 SGHDT and CDR2 YYEEEE. CDR3 length equals 15 residues. The CDR3 is CASSIGQGNGYGYTF. CDR3 DNA: TGTGCCAGCAGCATCGGACAGGGGAATGGCTATGGCTACACCTTC.

The V call is TRBV29-1, the J call TRBJ1-1; perhaps TRBD1 as D (5 bases). Looked up from germline, CDR1 is SQVTM and CDR2 is ANQGSEA. Trimming took 6 bases from V and 0 from J, leaving 14 bases between them. The CDR3 loop spans 14 amino acids. The CDR3 region has the DNA TGCAGCGTAAAAACTTCGGACATGAACACTGAAGCTTTCTTT. Translation gives CSVKTSDMNTEAFF. Full variable domain (missing parts from reference TRBV29-1 and TRBJ1-1): SAVISQKPSRDICQRGTSLTIQCQVDSQVTMMFWYRQQPGQSLTLIATANQGSEATYESGFVIDKFPISRPNLTFSTLTVSNMSPEDSSIYLCSVKTSDMNTEAFFGQGTRLTVV.

This clone was observed a handful of times. The V call is TRBV25-1, the J call TRBJ1-5; 10 nucleotides agree with TRBD1. The V gene end was trimmed by 8 bases and the J gene end by 6 bases; junction bases not matched to a gene: 7. Germline V CDR1 and CDR2: MGHDK, SYGVNS. This CDR3 has 14 amino acids. CDR3 DNA sequence: TGTGCCAGCGGGGGACAGGGGAACGGTCAGCCCCAGCATTTT. This gives the protein CASGGQGNGQPQHF.

This sequence joins TRBV6-6 and TRBJ2-5, with no clear D. The CDR3 consists of 13 residues. Germline V gene sequence: CDR1 MNHNY, CDR2 SVGAGI (reference sequence). Trimming stripped 7 bases from V and 1 base from J, with 10 bases between. In nucleotides, the CDR3 is TGTGCCAGCAAAGAGAACCTCCAAGAGACCCAGTACTTC. Translating it yields CASKENLQETQYF.